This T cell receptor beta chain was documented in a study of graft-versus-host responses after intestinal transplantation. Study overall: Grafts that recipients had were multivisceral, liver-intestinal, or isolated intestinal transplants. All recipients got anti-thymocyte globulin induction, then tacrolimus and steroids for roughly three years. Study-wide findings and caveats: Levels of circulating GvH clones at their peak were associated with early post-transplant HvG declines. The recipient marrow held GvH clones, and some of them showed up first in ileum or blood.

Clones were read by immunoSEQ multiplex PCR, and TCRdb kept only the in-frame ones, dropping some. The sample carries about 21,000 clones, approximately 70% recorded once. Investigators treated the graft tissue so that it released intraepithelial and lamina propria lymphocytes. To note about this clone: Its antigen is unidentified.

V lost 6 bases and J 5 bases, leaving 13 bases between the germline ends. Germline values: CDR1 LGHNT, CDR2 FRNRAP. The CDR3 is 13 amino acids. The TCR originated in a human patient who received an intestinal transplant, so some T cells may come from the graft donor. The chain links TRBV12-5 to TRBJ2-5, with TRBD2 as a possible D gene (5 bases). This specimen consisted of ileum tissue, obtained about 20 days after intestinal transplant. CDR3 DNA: TGTGCTAGTGGGGCTGCGGGCGGGGAGACCCAGTACTTC. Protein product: CASGAAGGETQYF.